The 18 T cell receptor beta chains listed next were all sequenced from one sample in a study of blood T cell repertoires in COVID-19. Sequencing was performed with immunoSEQ multiplex PCR; in TCRdb, only in-frame clones are kept and a portion is missing. The table includes some 190,000 clones, about 88% detected once. The sequenced sample was PBMCs or T cells enriched from blood (not recorded which). These receptors came from a woman in her twenties or thirties who had recovered from COVID-19.

The chain links TRBV18 to TRBJ2-7, with 9 bases matching TRBD2. V was clipped by 5 bases and J by 1 base; unmatched bases: 3. This CDR3 has 14 amino acids. CDR1 is KGHSH, CDR2 LQKENI, per germline. The CDR3 is CASSRAGGSYEQYV. In DNA form, the CDR3 reads TGTGCCAGCTCAAGAGCGGGGGGTTCCTACGAGCAGTACGTC.

CDR3 protein: CASSLGGRWAEAFF. The CDR3 coding sequence is TGTGCCAGCAGCTTAGGAGGAAGATGGGCTGAAGCTTTCTTT. The chain uses TRBV11-3 and TRBJ1-1; no reliable D call. Trimming shortened V by 1 base and J by 6 bases, and 12 bases separated the two germline ends. The CDR3 runs to 14 residues. Germline values: CDR1 SGHNT, CDR2 YENEEA.

This chain links TRBV11-2 with TRBJ1-1; 7 positions agree with TRBD1. With V trimmed by 3 bases and J by 5 bases, 6 bases remained unmatched. The germline V gene encodes CDR1 SGHAT and CDR2 FQNNGV. The CDR3 runs 14 residues. As DNA, the CDR3 is TGTGCCAGCAGCTTGGAACAGGGGTGGACTGAAGCTTTCTTT. This translates into CASSLEQGWTEAFF.

This sequence joins TRBV25-1 and TRBJ1-1; possible D gene TRBD1, 6 bases. V dropped 1 base and J dropped 5 bases, with 11 bases sitting between them. Germline CDR1 and CDR2: MGHDK and SYGVNS. The length of the CDR3 is 14 residues. The CDR3: CASSESGAITEAFF. The CDR3 nucleotides read TGTGCCAGCAGTGAATCAGGGGCGATAACTGAAGCTTTCTTT.

The J gene is TRBJ1-5, the V gene TRBV5-1; D is unresolved. V gave up 0 bases and J gave up 5 bases, with 6 bases separating them. From germline, CDR1 is SGHRS and CDR2 YFSETQ. CDR3 length equals 13 residues. The CDR3 sequence is CASSLEADQPQHF. The CDR3, as DNA: TGCGCCAGCAGCTTGGAGGCGGATCAGCCCCAGCATTTT.

This sequence joins TRBV23-1 and TRBJ2-1; 7 nucleotides line up with TRBD1. TRBV23-1 is noted as an ORF with a role that remains uncertain. The CDR3 spans 16 residues. V shed 10 bases, J shed 6 bases, and the junction held 18 bases outside the gene matches. The DNA for the CDR3 is TGCGCCACCCCCGGGACAGAAACTCATCAAAGCAATGAGCAGTTCTTC. This sequence encodes CATPGTETHQSNEQFF.

This clone appeared once. The genes are TRBV5-8 and TRBJ1-1, with D uncertain. The CDR3 length is 12 residues. Germline V gene data show CDR1 as SGHTS and CDR2 as YDEGEE. Trimming removed 4 bases from V and 10 bases from J, with 14 bases in between. CDR3 nucleotides: TGTGCCAGCAGCCCTAGTGACGGTGGAGCTTTCTTT. Amino acids: CASSPSDGGAFF.

V gene TRBV24-1 combines with J gene TRBJ2-5; D not resolved. The CDR3 runs 14 residues. With 5 bases removed from V and 1 base from J, the gap between germline ends came to 10 bases. The V gene's germline CDR1 is KGHDR and CDR2 SFDVKD. CDR3 protein: CATSVGGSQETQYF. For the CDR3, the DNA is TGTGCCACCAGTGTCGGCGGCTCCCAAGAGACCCAGTACTTC.

V is TRBV14 and J is TRBJ1-1; D is possibly TRBD1 (5 bases). Trimming removed 3 bases at V and 1 base at J, with 9 bases between. Germline CDR1 is SGHDN and CDR2 is FVKESK. This CDR3 is 14 amino acids long. The CDR3 spells CASSQMTENTEAFF. CDR3 sequence (DNA): TGTGCCAGCAGCCAGATGACAGAGAACACTGAAGCTTTCTTT. Together with reference TRBV14 and TRBJ1-1, the CDR3 gives the full variable domain: EAGVTQFPSHSVIEKGQTVTLRCDPISGHDNLYWYRRVMGKEIKFLLHFVKESKQDESGMPNNRFLAERTGGTYSTLKVQPAELEDSGVYFCASSQMTENTEAFFGQGTRLTVV.

The chain links TRBV5-1 to TRBJ2-7; 9 bases align to TRBD2. Per the germline V gene, CDR1 is SGHRS and CDR2 is YFSETQ. CDR3 length equals 17 residues. Trimming cost V 4 bases and J 0 bases; bases outside gene matches: 11. CDR3: CASSETASGRSSYEQYF. In DNA, the CDR3 is TGCGCCAGCAGCGAAACCGCCAGCGGGAGGAGCTCCTACGAGCAGTACTTC.

V usage is TRBV5-1 and J usage is TRBJ2-3; TRBD2 aligns across 8 bases. The V and J ends lost 0 bases and 3 bases, in that order; junction bases with no gene match: 3. Germline V gene data show CDR1 as SGHRS and CDR2 as YFSETQ. CDR3 length: 15 residues. This CDR3 is CASSLGGRSTDTQYF. DNA of the CDR3: TGCGCCAGCAGCTTGGGCGGGAGGTCTACAGATACGCAGTATTTT.

The chain combines TRBV6-4 with TRBJ2-1; D gene uncertain. The length of the CDR3 is 13 residues. Trimming cost V 4 bases and J 9 bases, with 13 bases left between them. Germline CDR1 and CDR2: MRHNA and SNTAGT. DNA for the CDR3: TGTGCCAGCAGTGTACTTGACACGAGTGAGCAGTTCTTC. This gives the protein CASSVLDTSEQFF.

This clone was observed once. V usage is TRBV27 and J usage is TRBJ1-1, with D perhaps matching TRBD1 (6 bases). This CDR3 is built from 14 residues. V gave up 2 bases and J gave up 6 bases, with 13 bases separating them. Germline-derived CDR1 and CDR2 are MNHEY and SMNVEV (reference sequence). The DNA for the CDR3 is TGTGCCAGCAGTTTAGAGGGGGGGACATCTGAAGCTTTCTTT. This codes for CASSLEGGTSEAFF.

The chain carries TRBV5-5 and TRBJ1-1; TRBD1 matches 11 bases. V lost 4 bases and J lost 6; bases outside the gene matches: 11. The CDR3 consists of 16 residues. Germline-derived CDR1 and CDR2 are SGHKS and YYEKEE (reference sequence). CDR3 sequence (DNA): TGTGCCAGCAGCCTTAGGCCGGGACAGGGGGTATCTGAAGCTTTCTTT. It specifies CASSLRPGQGVSEAFF.

This chain joins TRBV30 and TRBJ2-7, with D uncertain. CDR3 length equals 10 residues. Trimming pared 6 bases from V and 3 bases from J, leaving 6 bases between. The germline gives CDR1 GTSNPN, CDR2 SVGIG (reference sequence). The CDR3 here is CACGSYEQYF. CDR3 DNA: TGTGCCTGTGGTAGCTACGAGCAGTACTTC.

The rearrangement links TRBV5-1 to TRBJ1-1, with a weak D call TRBD1 (6 bases). The germline V gene has CDR1 SGHRS and CDR2 YFSETQ. The CDR3 totals 14 residues. V lost 4 bases and J 0 bases, leaving 10 bases between the germline ends. The CDR3 DNA is TGCGCCAGCAGCAGGGGACAACTGAACACTGAAGCTTTCTTT. Its protein product is CASSRGQLNTEAFF. Full variable domain (rest looked up from reference TRBV5-1 and TRBJ1-1): KAGVTQTPRYLIKTRGQQVTLSCSPISGHRSVSWYQQTPGQGLQFLFEYFSETQRNKGNFPGRFSGRQFSNSRSEMNVSTLELGDSALYLCASSRGQLNTEAFFGQGTRLTVV.

This chain links TRBV9 with TRBJ2-3; TRBD2 aligns across 7 bases. The CDR3 is 15 residues long. The junction had 10 bases not matched to a gene; V was cut back by 2 bases and J by 7 bases. Germline lookup yields CDR1 SGDLS and CDR2 YYNGEE. This chain's CDR3 is CASSVSTTSRNTQYF. DNA of the CDR3: TGTGCCAGCAGCGTTTCGACGACTAGCAGGAATACGCAGTATTTT.

The gene calls are TRBV19 and TRBJ1-5, with 7 bases that match TRBD1. The CDR3 is 17 amino acids. Losses at the gene ends were 8 bases for V and 1 base for J; bases not matched to a gene: 14. Germline V lookup: CDR1 LNHDA, CDR2 SQIVND (reference sequence). The CDR3, as DNA: TGTGCCAGTTCCTTCCAGGGGGGACTCAAGAGCAATCAGCCCCAGCATTTT. Its protein product is CASSFQGGLKSNQPQHF.